Following are 29 T cell receptor beta chains from one sample sequenced in a study of blood T cell repertoires in COVID-19. Method: immunoSEQ multiplex PCR; TCRdb's copy keeps in-frame clones and lacks some. This table holds 330,000 or so clones, roughly 87% found once. The sequenced sample consisted of PBMCs or T cells enriched from blood (not recorded which). The receptors shown here come from a woman between 25 and 40 years old who had recovered from COVID-19.

In this sample, this clone turned up once. The rearrangement uses TRBV7-9 and TRBJ2-1; D unresolved. Germline CDR1 SEHNR, CDR2 FQNEAQ (reference sequence). V was pared by 0 bases and J by 0 bases, with 18 bases between. There are 19 residues in the CDR3. CDR3 loop: CASSLARSARPNSYNEQFF. The CDR3 coding sequence is TGTGCCAGCAGCTTAGCCCGTTCAGCTAGACCGAACTCCTACAATGAGCAGTTCTTC.

The V gene is TRBV5-1, the J gene TRBJ1-4; 9 bases agree with TRBD1. V was pared by 4 bases and J by 2 bases, with 3 bases of the junction left unmatched. The CDR3 has 15 residues. CDR1 and CDR2 (germline): SGHRS, YFSETQ. This chain's CDR3 is CASSKQGATNEKLFF. As DNA, the CDR3 is TGCGCCAGCAGCAAACAGGGGGCCACTAATGAAAAACTGTTTTTT.

V and J are TRBV24-1 and TRBJ2-2; tentative D call: TRBD1 (5 bases). The germline CDR1 and CDR2 sequences are KGHDR and SFDVKD. CDR3 length: 14 residues. Trimming removed 2 bases from V and 3 bases from J, with 6 bases in between. CDR3 coding DNA: TGTGCCACCAGTGATTCCAGGGACACCGGGGAGCTGTTTTTT. Translating it yields CATSDSRDTGELFF.

V and J are TRBV6-5 and TRBJ1-2; a possible D gene is TRBD1 (6 bases). The CDR3 is 14 amino acids. The germline V gene has CDR1 MNHEY and CDR2 SVGAGI. Trimming took off 2 bases at V and 6 bases at J, with 13 bases between the two ends. The CDR3 is CASSYTQAGDGYTF. The CDR3 coding sequence is TGTGCCAGCAGTTACACCCAGGCAGGGGATGGCTACACCTTC.

The chain joins TRBV15 to TRBJ2-7, with TRBD2 as a possible D gene (6 bases). V was trimmed by 1 base and J by 3 bases, leaving 16 bases between them. The CDR3 sequence is 16 residues long. Germline values: CDR1 LNHNV, CDR2 YYDKDF (reference sequence). CDR3 bases: TGTGCCACCAGCAGAGGTTTTGCGTTCGGGAGCTACGAGCAGTACTTC. This gives the protein CATSRGFAFGSYEQYF.

This clone was counted between two and nine times. This chain links TRBV2 with TRBJ1-1, with 8 bases matching TRBD1. The CDR3 is 13 residues long. V shed 7 bases, J shed 4 bases, and the junction held 5 bases outside the gene matches. Germline CDR1 is SNHLY and CDR2 is FYNNEI. The CDR3 coding sequence is TGTGCCAGCAAGGGACAGGTGGGCACTGAAGCTTTCTTT. Protein product: CASKGQVGTEAFF.

J is TRBJ1-3 and V is TRBV5-1; D is possibly TRBD1 (6 bases). Trimming took 4 bases from V and 5 from J, leaving 13 bases between them. There are 14 residues in the CDR3. Looked up from germline, CDR1 is SGHRS and CDR2 is YFSETQ. CDR3: CASSRGQERNTIYF. CDR3 DNA: TGCGCCAGCAGCCGGGGACAAGAGCGAAACACCATATATTTT.

This chain joins TRBV28 and TRBJ2-1; 8 nucleotides match TRBD2. Germline V lookup: CDR1 MDHEN, CDR2 SYDVKM. The length of the CDR3 is 15 residues. J gave up 1 base and V 5 bases, and 4 bases lay outside the gene matches. CDR3 bases: TGTGCCAGCAGTCCCAGCGGGAGATCCTACAATGAGCAGTTCTTC. It codes for CASSPSGRSYNEQFF.

This chain joins TRBV29-1 and TRBJ1-1, with 7 nucleotides matching TRBD1. CDR1 and CDR2 from the germline V gene are SQVTM and ANQGSEA. J was trimmed by 7 bases and V by 6 bases; bases with no gene match: 5. CDR3 size: 11 residues. The CDR3 loop reads CSVGTVLEAFF. The CDR3 bases are TGCAGCGTCGGGACAGTACTTGAAGCTTTCTTT.

A word on this clone: The junction differs from germline at one of its ends, possibly a read error. The J gene is TRBJ1-1, the V gene TRBV19; tentative D call: TRBD1 (6 bases). This CDR3 contains 12 residues. Germline CDR1 reads LNHDA; CDR2 reads SQIVND (reference sequence). The CDR3 loop reads CASNIQGNEAFF. The CDR3 DNA follows: TGTGCCAGTAATATACAGGGTAATGAAGCTTTCTTT. The full variable domain, completed using reference TRBV19 and TRBJ1-1, is DGGITQSPKYLFRKEGQNVTLSCEQNLNHDAMYWYRQDPGQGLRLIYYSQIVNDFQKGDIAEGYSVSREKKESFPLTVTSAQKNPTAFYLCASNIQGNEAFFGQGTRLTVV.

The chain is built from TRBV6-1 and TRBJ1-2; D unresolved. The CDR3 totals 14 residues. Trimming cost V 3 bases and J 4 bases, with 12 bases left between them. From germline, CDR1 is MNHNS and CDR2 SASEGT. The CDR3 protein is CASSERSRLYGYTF. As DNA, the CDR3 is TGTGCCAGCAGTGAGAGATCCAGACTCTATGGCTACACCTTC.

This chain uses TRBV18 with TRBJ2-7; a weak D match, TRBD1 (6 bases). Germline V gives CDR1 KGHSH, CDR2 LQKENI. Trimming took 6 bases from V and 1 from J, leaving 13 bases between them. The CDR3 contains 14 residues. The CDR3 bases are TGTGCCAGCTCCTGGGCAGGGGATTCCTACGAGCAGTACTTC. This gives the protein CASSWAGDSYEQYF.

This chain connects TRBV4-2 to TRBJ1-2; the D is unclear. Germline V gene sequence: CDR1 LGHNA, CDR2 YNFKEQ. The CDR3 is 15 amino acids. The ends were cut back, 0 bases at V and 0 bases at J, with 8 bases in the middle. CDR3 DNA sequence: TGTGCCAGCAGCCAAGATCGAGACACTAACTATGGCTACACCTTC. Translated: CASSQDRDTNYGYTF.

The chain uses TRBV5-1 and TRBJ2-1; tentative D call: TRBD1 (5 bases). V was pared by 3 bases and J by 8 bases, with 12 bases between. Looked up from germline, CDR1 is SGHRS and CDR2 is YFSETQ. There are 13 residues in the CDR3. The CDR3 DNA is TGCGCCAGCAGCTCGCCTCCGACAGATGAGCAGTTCTTC. Residues: CASSSPPTDEQFF.

The chain combines TRBV5-4 with TRBJ2-2; 8 nucleotides align to TRBD2. Trimming at V came to 1 base and at J to 5 bases, leaving 1 base not matched to a gene. The CDR3 has 14 residues. Germline V gene sequence: CDR1 SGHNT, CDR2 YYREEE (reference sequence). The CDR3 is CASSLIAGTGELFF. The DNA of the CDR3 is TGTGCCAGCAGCTTGATAGCGGGGACCGGGGAGCTGTTTTTT.

The chain has TRBV27 and TRBJ1-4; maybe TRBD1 (6 bases). Trimming shortened V by 8 bases and J by 1 base, and 14 bases separated the two germline ends. There are 15 residues in the CDR3. The germline CDR1 and CDR2 sequences are MNHEY and SMNVEV (reference sequence). The CDR3 sequence: CASSRRGGTNEKLFF. The CDR3 DNA reads as TGTGCCAGCTCTCGGAGGGGGGGAACTAATGAAAAACTGTTTTTT.

The rearrangement links TRBV27 to TRBJ1-5; TRBD1 matches 7 bases. Germline V lookup: CDR1 MNHEY, CDR2 SMNVEV (reference sequence). The CDR3 runs 15 residues. J lost 9 bases, V lost 5 bases, and 13 bases had no gene match. For the CDR3, the DNA is TGTGCCAGCAGTGACGGGACAGACCCCTCTCGGCCCCAGCATTTT. This sequence encodes CASSDGTDPSRPQHF.

V usage is TRBV18 and J usage is TRBJ2-1, with D possibly TRBD1 on 6 matching bases. This CDR3 has 14 amino acids. The V gene's germline CDR1 is KGHSH and CDR2 LQKENI. Between the trimmed V and J ends, which lost 2 bases and 6 bases, there was a span of 11 bases. CDR3 bases: TGTGCCAGCTCACCAATTAGCAGGGGCAATGAGCAGTTCTTC. It specifies CASSPISRGNEQFF.

This clone showed up just a few times. One junction end disagrees with the germline gene, perhaps due to a read error. The chain employs TRBV7-7 and TRBJ1-2; weak D call: TRBD1 (6 bases). The CDR3 has 15 residues. Per the germline V gene, CDR1 is SSHAT and CDR2 is FNYEAQ (reference sequence). CDR3 nucleotide sequence: TGTGCTAGCAGCCCACGGACAGCGACTAACTATGGCTACACCTTC. Protein sequence: CASSPRTATNYGYTF.

The chain joins TRBV7-9 to TRBJ2-1; TRBD2 matches at 11 bases. The CDR3 is made up of 16 amino acids. The J segment lost 6 bases and the V segment lost 5 bases, leaving 9 bases of the junction unmatched. Germline V gene lookup returns CDR1 SEHNR and CDR2 FQNEAQ (reference sequence). CDR3 region: CASSAPGTSGSNEQFF. CDR3 DNA: TGTGCCAGCAGCGCCCCCGGGACTAGCGGAAGCAATGAGCAGTTCTTC. The full variable domain, rest sourced from reference TRBV7-9 and TRBJ2-1, is DTGVSQNPRHKITKRGQNVTFRCDPISEHNRLYWYRQTLGQGPEFLTYFQNEAQLEKSRLLSDRFSAERPKGSFSTLEIQRTEQGDSAMYLCASSAPGTSGSNEQFFGPGTRLTVL.

This clone was seen a handful of times. The chain recombines TRBV2 with TRBJ2-2, with D hard to call. V was cut by 6 bases and J by 4 bases, with 21 bases left in between. The CDR3 runs 17 residues. Germline V lookup: CDR1 SNHLY, CDR2 FYNNEI. The CDR3 loop is CASRPIGASPRTGELFF. The CDR3 DNA reads TGTGCCAGCAGGCCCATAGGAGCATCCCCCCGCACCGGGGAGCTGTTTTTT.

The V and J genes are TRBV18 and TRBJ2-7, with a possible D match to TRBD2 (5 bases). The ends were cut back, 3 bases at V and 1 base at J, with 7 bases in the middle. The CDR3 spans 13 residues. Germline CDR1 KGHSH, CDR2 LQKENI. CDR3 DNA sequence: TGTGCCAGCTCACCCCGGACTTCCTACGAGCAGTACTTC. Encoded protein: CASSPRTSYEQYF.

This rearrangement joins TRBV10-3 to TRBJ1-5, with D unclear. The CDR3 contains 13 residues. The V gene's germline CDR1 is ENHRY and CDR2 SYGVKD. Trimming took off 8 bases at V and 8 bases at J, with 16 bases between the two ends. The CDR3 loop is CAIGRGGREPQHF. The CDR3 DNA reads as TGTGCCATCGGTCGGGGAGGGAGGGAGCCCCAGCATTTT.

The J gene is TRBJ2-7, the V gene TRBV24-1; no clear D gene. V was trimmed by 4 bases and J by 1 base, leaving 7 bases between them. The CDR3 length is 13 residues. CDR1 and CDR2 (germline): KGHDR, SFDVKD. The CDR3 loop is CATSEGRSYEQYF. For the CDR3, the DNA is TGTGCCACCAGTGAGGGCAGGTCCTACGAGCAGTACTTC.

The V call is TRBV3-1 (or the pseudogene TRBV3-2), the J call TRBJ2-3; 11 bases agree with TRBD2. The trim removed 3 bases at V and 2 bases at J, leaving 7 bases unmatched. Germline CDR1 reads LGHDT; CDR2 reads YNNKEL (reference sequence). CDR3 length equals 17 residues. CDR3 protein: CASSHRLAGTLTDTQYF. The DNA for the CDR3 is TGTGCCAGCAGCCACCGACTAGCGGGAACCCTCACAGATACGCAGTATTTT.

The J gene is TRBJ1-2, the V gene TRBV27, with D tentatively TRBD1 (6 bases). CDR3 length: 13 residues. Germline CDR1 is MNHEY and CDR2 is SMNVEV (reference sequence). The ends were cut back, 1 base at V and 4 bases at J, with 7 bases in the middle. The CDR3 loop reads CASSLLGGYGYTF. CDR3 nucleotides: TGTGCCAGCAGTTTATTAGGGGGCTATGGCTACACCTTC.

CDR3 protein: CASSAGLDNYEQYF. The DNA for the CDR3 is TGTGCCAGCAGTGCGGGACTAGACAATTACGAGCAGTACTTC. The J gene is TRBJ2-7, the V gene TRBV6-2 or TRBV6-3; 8 bases map to TRBD2. The CDR3 has 14 amino acids. CDR1 is MNHEY, CDR2 SVGEGT, per germline. The J segment lost 4 bases and the V segment lost 5 bases, leaving 7 bases of the junction unmatched.

The chain employs TRBV10-1 and TRBJ2-7; 10 bases match TRBD2. V was clipped by 2 bases and J by 4 bases; unmatched bases: 8. The CDR3 contains 16 residues. CDR1 WNHNN and CDR2 SYGVQD come from the germline V gene (reference sequence). CDR3 bases: TGCGCCAGCAGTGAGGGACAGATTAGCGGGGGGTACGAGCAGTACTTC. Protein sequence: CASSEGQISGGYEQYF.

The V gene is TRBV19, the J gene TRBJ2-1, with 10 bases fitting TRBD2. CDR3 length: 15 amino acids. The germline V gene has CDR1 LNHDA and CDR2 SQIVND (reference sequence). V trimming: 3 bases; J trimming: 4 bases; junction bases outside the gene matches: 3. CDR3 coding DNA: TGTGCCAGTAGTATTGGTAGCGGGGGGTACAATGAGCAGTTCTTC. Encoded protein: CASSIGSGGYNEQFF.